The T cell receptor (beta chain) described here comes from a study of tumor and adjacent non-tumor tissue in lung cancer. Study-level points and caveats: Significantly higher TCR diversity was found in tumor than normal lung.

Three rounds of nested PCR, following a modified ARM-PCR protocol, produced the TCRbeta library. TCRdb reanalysed the multiplex PCR reads using MiXCR and keeps one entry per CDR3 protein. The sample records approximately 120,000 distinct CDR3 sequences, more than 70% being singletons. Trimming pared 7 bases from V and 2 bases from J, leaving 9 bases between. The CDR3 consists of 11 residues. Per the germline V gene, CDR1 is SQVTM and CDR2 is ANQGSEA. Details on this clonotype: Antigen unknown.

This sample's RNA came from whole unsorted tissue. The sample taken for sequencing was lung tumor tissue. The TCR was taken from a woman between 55 and 75 years old with non-small cell lung cancer. This chain links TRBV29-1 with TRBJ2-7; unclear D gene. The CDR3 loop is CSAVRPYEQYF. CDR3 DNA sequence: TGCAGCGCCGTACGGCCCTACGAGCAGTACTTC.